A single sample is the source of the 15 T cell receptor beta chains below, sequenced in a study of CD8+ T cells in alopecia areata. RNA was extracted and reverse transcribed into cDNA as the sequencing template. Assay: immunoSEQ multiplex PCR; the TCRdb copy retains only in-frame clones and omits some. The sample records 150,000 or so clones, 40% to 65% being singletons. This sample comprised CD8+ T cells sorted from blood, obtained at week 0. Receptors originate from a human donor with alopecia areata.

The V call is TRBV29-1, the J call TRBJ2-7, with TRBD2 matching 9 bases. V was clipped by 6 bases and J by 3 bases; unmatched bases: 9. From germline, CDR1 is SQVTM and CDR2 ANQGSEA. The CDR3 loop spans 14 amino acids. CDR3 coding DNA: TGCAGCGTGGAATCTAGCGGGGCTCTCTACGAGCAGTACTTC. Amino acids: CSVESSGALYEQYF.

The chain recombines TRBV30 with TRBJ2-5; D is undetermined. CDR1 and CDR2 (germline): GTSNPN, SVGIG (reference sequence). CDR3 length: 15 amino acids. Trimming left V 2 bases short and J 1 base short, with 14 bases between. As DNA, the CDR3 is TGTGCCTGGAGTAATCCGGTGGACGGCCAAGAGACCCAGTACTTC. As protein: CAWSNPVDGQETQYF.

This chain joins TRBV10-2 and TRBJ2-2; 8 bases agree with TRBD2. The CDR3 length is 14 residues. J lost 6 bases, V lost 7 bases, and 7 bases had no gene match. Germline CDR1 WSHSY, CDR2 SAAADI. The CDR3 region has the DNA TGCGCCAGCACCTTAGCGGGGTTGGCCGGGGAGCTGTTTTTT. It specifies CASTLAGLAGELFF.

J is TRBJ2-3 and V is TRBV7-3, with D tentatively TRBD2 (5 bases). This CDR3 has 13 residues. Germline V gene sequence: CDR1 SGHTA, CDR2 FQGTGA. V was shortened by 6 bases and J by 6 bases, with 13 bases between the two germline ends. The CDR3 DNA is TGTGCCAGCAGTACGATGTCGGGGGATACGCAGTATTTT. Encoded protein: CASSTMSGDTQYF.

The rearrangement joins TRBV5-1 to TRBJ2-7; 7 bases are a match to TRBD1. From germline, CDR1 is SGHRS and CDR2 YFSETQ. The ends lost 4 bases at V and 7 bases at J; junction bases unmatched: 14. The CDR3 spans 15 residues. CDR3 residues: CASSNRQGLAEEQYF. Written as DNA, the CDR3 is TGCGCCAGCAGCAACCGACAGGGCCTTGCTGAGGAGCAGTACTTC.

Notes on this clone: Other DNA sequences within the sample encode an identical CDR3. J is TRBJ1-6 and V is TRBV7-9; D uncertain. V was cut by 4 bases and J by 7 bases, with 5 bases left in between. CDR1 is SEHNR, CDR2 FQNEAQ, per germline (reference sequence). The CDR3 consists of 12 residues. This CDR3 is CASSSGNSPLHF. In nucleotides, the CDR3 is TGTGCCAGCAGCTCAGGAAATTCACCCCTCCACTTT.

The V gene is TRBV10-3, the J gene TRBJ2-7, with D perhaps assigned TRBD1 or TRBD2 (5 bases each). With 8 bases removed from V and 7 bases from J, the gap between germline ends came to 18 bases. This CDR3 is built from 13 residues. CDR1 and CDR2 (germline): ENHRY, SYGVKD. CDR3 DNA sequence: TGTGCCATCTTAGAGAGGGGCTCAGGAGAGCAGTACTTC. It translates to CAILERGSGEQYF.

The CDR3 coding sequence is TGTGCCAGCAGCTCCGGACTAAAAGAGACCCAGTACTTC. It is translated as CASSSGLKETQYF. The chain couples TRBV9 to TRBJ2-5; possible D gene TRBD2, 6 bases. The ends were cut back, 4 bases at V and 3 bases at J, with 10 bases in the middle. The CDR3 has 13 residues. Germline V gene data show CDR1 as SGDLS and CDR2 as YYNGEE.

This sequence joins TRBV2 and TRBJ2-1; tentative D call: TRBD2 (6 bases). Trimming pared 7 bases from V and 0 bases from J, leaving 19 bases between. The CDR3 sequence is 17 residues long. In germline, CDR1 is SNHLY, CDR2 FYNNEI. The CDR3 DNA reads TGTGCCAGCAATTTTTGGCCTAGCGAAAGCTCCTACAATGAGCAGTTCTTC. Translating it yields CASNFWPSESSYNEQFF.

The chain has TRBV13 and TRBJ2-1, with TRBD2 identical over 7 bases. CDR1 and CDR2 (germline): PRHDT, FYEKMQ (reference sequence). The CDR3 runs 14 residues. The ends lost 1 base at V and 5 bases at J; junction bases unmatched: 2. CDR3 nucleotides: TGTGCCAGCAGCTTAGCGGGAGGAAACAATGAGCAGTTCTTC. Translating it yields CASSLAGGNNEQFF.

The chain recombines TRBV7-6 with TRBJ2-5; D gene uncertain. CDR1 SGHVS and CDR2 FNYEAQ come from the germline V gene. The CDR3 is 16 amino acids. Trimming shortened V by 5 bases and J by 3 bases, and 19 bases separated the two germline ends. The CDR3: CASSPSTLSWEETQYF. CDR3 nucleotide sequence: TGTGCCAGCAGCCCCAGCACCCTCTCATGGGAAGAGACCCAGTACTTC.

The chain employs TRBV9 and TRBJ2-1; D possibly corresponds to TRBD2 (5 bases). The germline V gene has CDR1 SGDLS and CDR2 YYNGEE. The CDR3 consists of 14 residues. V dropped 6 bases and J dropped 6 bases, with 16 bases sitting between them. In DNA form, the CDR3 reads TGTGCCAGCACGAGGTTAGCGAGCCCCAATGAGCAGTTCTTC. Its protein is CASTRLASPNEQFF.

The sample holds a few counts of this clone. The rearrangement links TRBV30 to TRBJ2-6; D gene uncertain. Between the trimmed V and J ends, which lost 3 bases and 4 bases, there was a span of 10 bases. Germline V CDR1 and CDR2: GTSNPN, SVGIG (reference sequence). This CDR3 region has 14 residues. CDR3 region: CAWSPARGANVLTF. CDR3 in DNA: TGTGCCTGGAGCCCGGCGAGGGGGGCCAACGTCCTGACTTTC.

The sample holds a few counts of this clone. The chain carries TRBV29-1 and TRBJ2-2; 9 nucleotides agree with TRBD1. The junction had 14 bases not matched to a gene; V was cut back by 6 bases and J by 3 bases. Germline CDR1 and CDR2: SQVTM and ANQGSEA. There are 17 residues in the CDR3. The CDR3 spells CSVSWDREDTDTGELFF. The CDR3 DNA follows: TGCAGCGTCTCATGGGACAGGGAGGATACTGACACCGGGGAGCTGTTTTTT.

V is TRBV6-5 and J is TRBJ2-2, with D uncertain. The CDR3 covers 13 residues. The V end lost 8 bases, the J end lost 6 bases, and 13 bases lay between the germline ends. Germline values: CDR1 MNHEY, CDR2 SVGAGI. The CDR3 spells CASEDAEAGELFF. Written as DNA, the CDR3 is TGTGCCAGCGAGGACGCAGAGGCCGGGGAGCTGTTTTTT.